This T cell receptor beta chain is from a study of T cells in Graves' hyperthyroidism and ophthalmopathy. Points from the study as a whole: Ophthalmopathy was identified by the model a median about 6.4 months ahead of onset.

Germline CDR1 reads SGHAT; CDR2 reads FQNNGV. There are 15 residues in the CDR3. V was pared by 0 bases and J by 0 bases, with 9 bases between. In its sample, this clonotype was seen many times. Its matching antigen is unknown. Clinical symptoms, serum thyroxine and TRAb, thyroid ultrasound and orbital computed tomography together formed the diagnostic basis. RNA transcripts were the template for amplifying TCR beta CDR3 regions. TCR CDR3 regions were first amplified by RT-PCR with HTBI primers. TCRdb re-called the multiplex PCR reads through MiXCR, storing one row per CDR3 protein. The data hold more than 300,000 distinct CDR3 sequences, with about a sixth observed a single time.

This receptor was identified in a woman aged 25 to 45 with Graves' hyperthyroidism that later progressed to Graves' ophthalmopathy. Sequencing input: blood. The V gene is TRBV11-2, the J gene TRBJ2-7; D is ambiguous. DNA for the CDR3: TGTGCCAGCAGCTTAGAGCGGTGGCGCTCCTACGAGCAGTACTTC. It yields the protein CASSLERWRSYEQYF.